The 10 T cell receptor beta chains listed next were all sequenced from one sample in a study of blood T cell repertoires in COVID-19. The table came from immunoSEQ multiplex PCR; TCRdb's copy has only in-frame clones and leaves some out. The data contain under 70,000 clones, around 87% of them singletons. The sample taken for sequencing was peripheral blood. The source is a woman aged 55-69 years with COVID-19, enrolled during active disease.

This chain uses TRBV14 with TRBJ2-1, with D possibly matching TRBD1 (6 bases). V lost 4 bases and J 8 bases, leaving 15 bases between the germline ends. CDR1 is SGHDN and CDR2 is FVKESK in the germline V gene. The CDR3 consists of 14 residues. CDR3 protein: CASSPLSTGYEQFF. The CDR3 DNA sequence: TGTGCCAGCAGCCCACTCTCTACAGGGTATGAGCAGTTCTTC.

The rearrangement joins TRBV28 to TRBJ1-4; D unresolved. The CDR3 consists of 14 residues. Germline CDR1 reads MDHEN; CDR2 reads SYDVKM. The germline V and J ends were trimmed by 3 bases and 2 bases, with 7 bases remaining between them. In DNA, the CDR3 is TGTGCCAGCAGTTTGCAGGTTACTAATGAAAAACTGTTTTTT. This codes for CASSLQVTNEKLFF.

This chain joins TRBV7-9 and TRBJ1-1; possibly TRBD1 for D (5 bases). V dropped 0 bases and J dropped 4 bases, with 6 bases sitting between them. Germline V CDR1 and CDR2: SEHNR, FQNEAQ (reference sequence). This CDR3 comprises 13 residues. CDR3 sequence reads: CASSLAGLTEAFF. CDR3 bases: TGTGCCAGCAGCTTAGCGGGGCTCACTGAAGCTTTCTTT.

The chain joins TRBV19 to TRBJ2-1; TRBD2 matches 9 bases. J was trimmed by 1 base and V by 2 bases; bases with no gene match: 6. The CDR3 loop spans 17 amino acids. The germline V gene encodes CDR1 LNHDA and CDR2 SQIVND (reference sequence). DNA for the CDR3: TGTGCCAGTAGTATATTAGCGGGAGCGGGGTCCTACAATGAGCAGTTCTTC. Translation: CASSILAGAGSYNEQFF.

This chain links TRBV7-2 with TRBJ1-2; D not resolved. Between the trimmed V and J ends, which lost 1 base and 4 bases, there was a span of 10 bases. The V gene's germline CDR1 is SGHTA and CDR2 FQGNSA. The CDR3 is 14 amino acids. This chain's CDR3 is CASSLDPGGYGYTF. Written as DNA, the CDR3 is TGTGCCAGCAGCTTAGATCCCGGAGGCTATGGCTACACCTTC. Together with reference TRBV7-2 and TRBJ1-2, the CDR3 gives the full variable domain: GAGVSQSPSNKVTEKGKDVELRCDPISGHTALYWYRQSLGQGLEFLIYFQGNSAPDKSGLPSDRFSAERTGGSVSTLTIQRTQQEDSAVYLCASSLDPGGYGYTFGSGTRLTVV.

The chain uses TRBV5-4 and TRBJ2-7; D is possibly TRBD1 (5 bases). The CDR3 is made up of 16 amino acids. Trimming left V 0 bases short and J 3 bases short, with 16 bases between. CDR1 and CDR2 from the germline V gene are SGHNT and YYREEE (reference sequence). The CDR3 nucleotides read TGTGCCAGCAGCTTGGTCGTCGGCAGGGCTTTCTACGAGCAGTACTTC. Protein: CASSLVVGRAFYEQYF.

J is TRBJ1-2 and V is TRBV12-3 or TRBV12-4; 12 bases match TRBD1. The CDR3 contains 13 residues. V gave up 3 bases and J gave up 7 bases; unmatched junction bases: 0. The CDR3 coding sequence is TGTGCCAGCAGTTTGGGACAGGGGGCTGGCTACACCTTC. This translates into CASSLGQGAGYTF.

V and J are TRBV6-5 and TRBJ1-2, with 11 bases fitting TRBD1. CDR1 is MNHEY, CDR2 SVGAGI, per germline. Unmatched junction bases numbered 10, after V lost 6 bases and J lost 7 bases. The CDR3 loop spans 15 amino acids. Here the CDR3 DNA reads TGTGCCAGCAGAGCCGCCGGGACAGGGGGTGCTGGCTACACCTTC. It codes for CASRAAGTGGAGYTF.

The rearrangement joins TRBV19 to TRBJ1-3; D is unclear. Germline CDR1 is LNHDA and CDR2 is SQIVND (reference sequence). Trimming removed 7 bases at V and 5 bases at J, with 9 bases between. The CDR3 has 12 amino acids. CDR3 sequence (DNA): TGTGCCAGTACGACACTGCGAAACACCATATATTTT. This translates into CASTTLRNTIYF.

V is TRBV19 and J is TRBJ1-2; 9 nucleotides line up with TRBD1. The CDR3 extends over 15 amino acids. The germline V gene has CDR1 LNHDA and CDR2 SQIVND (reference sequence). The J segment lost 4 bases and the V segment lost 3 bases, leaving 6 bases of the junction unmatched. DNA for the CDR3: TGTGCCAGTAGTATGGGACAGGGCCGGACCTATGGCTACACCTTC. Translation gives CASSMGQGRTYGYTF.